This paragraph reports one TCR beta chain. Given a much more abundant clone one base away, this may be a read error. The conserved final phenylalanine or tryptophan is absent from the CDR3, which likely points to a read error. This sample is part of a study of T-cell reconstitution after alpha-beta-depleted transplantation in children. CDR1 and CDR2 from the germline V gene are SGHDN and FVKESK. CDR3 length: 16 residues. V trimming: 4 bases; J trimming: 5 bases; junction bases outside the gene matches: 5. Preparation of the TCRbeta library was carried out with unique molecular identifiers. TCRdb reanalysed the PCR reads using MiXCR and keeps one entry per CDR3 protein. Of a few hundred thousand distinct CDR3 sequences in the sample, approximately 10% are singletons; the top ten hold less than 2.5%.

The sample was PBMCs from the stem cell graft donor, taken from the stem cell graft. The sequence came from a human donor who donated a stem cell graft to a child with acute lymphoblastic leukemia. This rearrangement joins TRBV14 to TRBJ2-5, with 15 bases that match TRBD2. The CDR3 DNA follows: TGTGCCAGCAGCCTTGGACTAGCGGGAGGGAGTGAGACCCAGTACTTG. Its protein product is CASSLGLAGGSETQYL.